The clone carrying this TCR beta chain was counted once. The target antigen is unknown. Deletions cut 1 base from V and 5 bases from J, with 13 bases between. Germline V gene data show CDR1 as SGDLS and CDR2 as YYNGEE. The CDR3 is made up of 15 amino acids. This sample was included in a study of CD8 T cells in ankylosing spondylitis. Each CDR3 protein is one row after TCRdb ran MiXCR on the 5' RACE reads. This table has 36,000 or so distinct CDR3 sequences, approximately 10% appearing once. Broader study findings: There were earlier reports of some motif variants in reactive arthritis synovial fluid and blood. According to the report, clones linked to the disease were significantly enriched in matched synovial fluid samples taken from ankylosing spondylitis patients.

Sequencing input: synovial fluid, either unsorted or a sorted T cell fraction (not recorded which). This receptor was taken from a male donor with ankylosing spondylitis. The chain joins TRBV9 to TRBJ2-4; D is perhaps TRBD2 (6 bases). CDR3 DNA sequence: TGTGCCAGCAGCGTACATAGCGGCGCCCAAAACATTCAGTACTTC. Translation: CASSVHSGAQNIQYF.